Presented here are 15 T cell receptor beta chains from one specimen sequenced in a study of blood T cell repertoires in COVID-19. Clones were sequenced by immunoSEQ multiplex PCR, and TCRdb holds only the in-frame ones, with some missing. The sample lists around 200,000 clones; 86% were seen once. The sequenced sample was peripheral blood. These receptors originate from a man aged 65 to 79 with active or convalescent COVID-19.

The V call is TRBV16, the J call TRBJ2-3; 8 positions agree with TRBD2. The length of the CDR3 is 16 residues. J lost 3 bases, V lost 4 bases, and 9 bases had no gene match. Germline CDR1 is KGHSY and CDR2 is FQNENV. The CDR3, as DNA: TGTGCCAGCAGCCCACCGGGGGGGCTACAGACAGATACGCAGTATTTT. Amino acid sequence: CASSPPGGLQTDTQYF.

The chain recombines TRBV2 with TRBJ1-1; D remains unclear. The V end lost 7 bases, the J end lost 1 base, and 10 bases lay between the germline ends. This CDR3 has 13 residues. The germline CDR1 and CDR2 sequences are SNHLY and FYNNEI. The CDR3, as DNA: TGTGCCAGCAAAACAGCTCAGAACACTGAAGCTTTCTTT. Amino acid sequence: CASKTAQNTEAFF.

Here the CDR3 reads CASSQGTVKTEAFF. The CDR3 region has the DNA TGCGCCAGCAGCCAGGGGACAGTCAAGACTGAAGCTTTCTTT. The rearrangement uses TRBV4-3 and TRBJ1-1, with 7 nucleotides matching TRBD1. Germline V gene sequence: CDR1 LGHNA, CDR2 YSLEER. The CDR3 totals 14 residues. V trimming: 3 bases; J trimming: 5 bases; junction bases outside the gene matches: 6.

CDR3 DNA sequence: TGTGCCAGCTCACTAGTAGGGGTTCAGCCCCAGCATTTT. The encoded protein is CASSLVGVQPQHF. This sequence joins TRBV18 and TRBJ1-5; D is possibly TRBD1 (5 bases). Germline CDR1 and CDR2: KGHSH and LQKENI. The length of the CDR3 is 13 residues. Deletions cut 4 bases from V and 6 bases from J, with 10 bases between. Using reference TRBV18 and TRBJ1-5 for the parts outside the CDR3, the full variable domain is NAGVMQNPRHLVRRRGQEARLRCSPMKGHSHVYWYRQLPEEGLKFMVYLQKENIIDESGMPKERFSAEFPKEGPSILRIQQVVRGDSAAYFCASSLVGVQPQHFGDGTRLSIL.

CDR3 in DNA: TGCAGCGCAAGGGAGACAGGGACGGGAACTCCCTATGGCTACACCTTC. Protein: CSARETGTGTPYGYTF. V gene TRBV29-1 combines with J gene TRBJ1-2, with 7 bases that match TRBD1. Per germline, CDR1 SQVTM and CDR2 ANQGSEA. Unmatched junction bases numbered 18, after V lost 7 bases and J lost 4 bases. The CDR3 is 16 residues long.

The chain is built from TRBV19 and TRBJ1-5, with D tentatively TRBD1 (6 bases). Germline CDR1 reads LNHDA; CDR2 reads SQIVND (reference sequence). Trimming cost V 6 bases and J 6 bases, with 12 bases left between them. CDR3 length equals 13 residues. The CDR3 protein is CASSPQGGQPQHF. CDR3 nucleotides: TGTGCCAGTAGCCCACAGGGTGGTCAGCCCCAGCATTTT.

This rearrangement joins TRBV10-3 to TRBJ2-7; D is uncertain. This CDR3 has 12 amino acids. Germline CDR1 is ENHRY and CDR2 is SYGVKD. V was shortened by 8 bases and J by 2 bases, with 10 bases between the two germline ends. This CDR3 is CAISERTYEQYF. The CDR3 DNA is TGTGCCATCTCCGAGAGGACCTACGAGCAGTACTTC.

This clone has a single count. This chain connects TRBV6-5 to TRBJ1-3, with D perhaps TRBD1 (5 bases). Trimming shortened V by 11 bases and J by 0 bases, and 17 bases separated the two germline ends. Looked up from germline, CDR1 is MNHEY and CDR2 is SVGAGI. The CDR3 runs 15 residues. The CDR3 protein is CASRRDLSSGNTIYF. The CDR3 DNA reads as TGTGCCTCCCGGAGGGACCTGAGCTCTGGAAACACCATATATTTT.

This chain links TRBV14 with TRBJ2-1; TRBD1 matches at 10 bases. This CDR3 comprises 17 residues. After removal of 1 base from V and 7 bases from J, the junction contained 10 bases not matched to a gene. CDR1 SGHDN and CDR2 FVKESK come from the germline V gene. CDR3 nucleotide sequence: TGTGCCAGCAGCCAAGGTCAGCGGGGACAGGGGAGAAATGAGCAGTTCTTC. It yields the protein CASSQGQRGQGRNEQFF.

V and J are TRBV7-2 and TRBJ2-7; maybe TRBD2 (6 bases). The CDR3 extends over 15 amino acids. V dropped 4 bases and J dropped 2 bases, with 15 bases sitting between them. Germline CDR1 SGHTA, CDR2 FQGNSA. The CDR3 sequence: CASSSRTMGPYEQYF. The CDR3 DNA follows: TGTGCCAGCAGCTCCCGGACTATGGGGCCCTACGAGCAGTACTTC.

The rearrangement joins TRBV15 to TRBJ1-1, with unresolved D. V lost 1 base to trimming and J lost 3 bases, with 9 bases between them. Germline-derived CDR1 and CDR2 are LNHNV and YYDKDF (reference sequence). The CDR3 is 14 residues long. CDR3 in amino acids: CATSRGGVDTEAFF. The CDR3 DNA reads TGTGCCACCAGCAGAGGGGGAGTCGACACTGAAGCTTTCTTT.

This sequence joins TRBV3-1 (or the pseudogene TRBV3-2) and TRBJ1-1, with a possible D match to TRBD1 (5 bases). The V gene's germline CDR1 is LGHDT and CDR2 YNNKEL (reference sequence). Trimming removed 4 bases from V and 6 bases from J, with 18 bases in between. This CDR3 has 15 amino acids. The CDR3 protein is CASSPQGLQGAEAFF. In DNA form, the CDR3 reads TGTGCCAGCAGCCCTCAGGGACTTCAAGGCGCTGAAGCTTTCTTT.

The chain joins TRBV28 to TRBJ1-1, with D perhaps matching TRBD1 (6 bases). The CDR3 sequence is 14 residues long. The ends were cut back, 2 bases at V and 1 base at J, with 8 bases in the middle. CDR1 is MDHEN, CDR2 SYDVKM, per germline. The CDR3, as DNA: TGTGCCAGCAGTTTACCGGGACAGAACACTGAAGCTTTCTTT. Protein sequence: CASSLPGQNTEAFF.

The chain combines TRBV18 with TRBJ2-5; TRBD2 matches 12 bases. V shed 3 bases, J shed 5 bases, and the junction held 4 bases outside the gene matches. The CDR3 has 15 amino acids. Germline CDR1 and CDR2: KGHSH and LQKENI. CDR3 in DNA: TGTGCCAGCTCACCCGGACTAGCGGGATACGAGACCCAGTACTTC. As protein: CASSPGLAGYETQYF.

The rearrangement links TRBV5-4 to TRBJ1-6, with 7 bases fitting TRBD1. V gave up 4 bases and J gave up 5 bases; unmatched junction bases: 12. In germline, CDR1 is SGHNT, CDR2 YYREEE (reference sequence). This CDR3 spans 17 amino acids. The CDR3 loop is CASSPGGTRGHNSPLHF. The DNA of the CDR3 is TGTGCCAGCAGCCCAGGGGGGACCCGAGGGCATAATTCACCCCTCCACTTT.